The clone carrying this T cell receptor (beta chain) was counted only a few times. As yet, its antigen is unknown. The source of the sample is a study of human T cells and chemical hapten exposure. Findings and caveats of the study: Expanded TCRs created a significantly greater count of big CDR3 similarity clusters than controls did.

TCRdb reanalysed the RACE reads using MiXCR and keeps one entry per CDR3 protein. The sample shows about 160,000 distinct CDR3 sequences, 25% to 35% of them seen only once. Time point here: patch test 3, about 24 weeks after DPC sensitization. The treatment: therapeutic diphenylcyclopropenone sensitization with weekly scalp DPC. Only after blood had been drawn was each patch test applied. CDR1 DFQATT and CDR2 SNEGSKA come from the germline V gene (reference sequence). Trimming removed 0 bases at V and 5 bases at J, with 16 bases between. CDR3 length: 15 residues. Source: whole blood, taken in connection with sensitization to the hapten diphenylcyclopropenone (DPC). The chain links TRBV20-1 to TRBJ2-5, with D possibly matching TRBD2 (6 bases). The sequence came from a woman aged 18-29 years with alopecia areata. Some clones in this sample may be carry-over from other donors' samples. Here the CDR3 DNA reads TGCAGTGCTAGAGATATGAGGGGACTGAAGGAGACCCAGTACTTC. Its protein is CSARDMRGLKETQYF.